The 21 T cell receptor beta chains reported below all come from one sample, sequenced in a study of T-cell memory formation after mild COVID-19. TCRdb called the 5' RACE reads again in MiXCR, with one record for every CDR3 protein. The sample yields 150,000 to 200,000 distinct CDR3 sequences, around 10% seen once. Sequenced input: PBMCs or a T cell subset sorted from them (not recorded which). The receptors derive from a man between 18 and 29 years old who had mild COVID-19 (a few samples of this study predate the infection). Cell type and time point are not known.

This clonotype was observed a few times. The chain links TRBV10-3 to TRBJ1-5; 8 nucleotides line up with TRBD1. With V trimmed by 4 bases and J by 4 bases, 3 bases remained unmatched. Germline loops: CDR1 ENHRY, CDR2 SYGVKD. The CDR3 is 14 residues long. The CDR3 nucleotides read TGTGCCATCAGTGCACGACAGGGGAATCAGCCCCAGCATTTT. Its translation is CAISARQGNQPQHF.

The CDR3 coding sequence is TGCGCCAGCAGCTTGGAAGGGTCCGGGGAGCTGTTTTTT. This codes for CASSLEGSGELFF. This chain connects TRBV5-1 to TRBJ2-2, with unresolved D. The V end lost 0 bases, the J end lost 6 bases, and 6 bases lay between the germline ends. The CDR3 covers 13 residues. Germline CDR1 SGHRS, CDR2 YFSETQ. The whole variable domain, remainder taken from reference TRBV5-1 and TRBJ2-2, is KAGVTQTPRYLIKTRGQQVTLSCSPISGHRSVSWYQQTPGQGLQFLFEYFSETQRNKGNFPGRFSGRQFSNSRSEMNVSTLELGDSALYLCASSLEGSGELFFGEGSRLTVL.

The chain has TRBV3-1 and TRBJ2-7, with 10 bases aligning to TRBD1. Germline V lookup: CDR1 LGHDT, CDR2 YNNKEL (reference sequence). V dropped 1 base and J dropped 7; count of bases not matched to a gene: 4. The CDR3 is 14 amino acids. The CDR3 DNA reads TGTGCCAGCAGCCAAGCGACAGGGGGCTATGAGCAGTACTTC. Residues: CASSQATGGYEQYF.

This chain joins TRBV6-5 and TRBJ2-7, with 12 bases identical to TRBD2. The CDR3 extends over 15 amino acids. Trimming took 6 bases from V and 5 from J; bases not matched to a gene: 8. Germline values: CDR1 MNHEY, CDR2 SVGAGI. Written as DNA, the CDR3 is TGTGCCAGCAGGGACCCTAGCGGGGGGGCCCACGAGCAGTACTTC. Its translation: CASRDPSGGAHEQYF.

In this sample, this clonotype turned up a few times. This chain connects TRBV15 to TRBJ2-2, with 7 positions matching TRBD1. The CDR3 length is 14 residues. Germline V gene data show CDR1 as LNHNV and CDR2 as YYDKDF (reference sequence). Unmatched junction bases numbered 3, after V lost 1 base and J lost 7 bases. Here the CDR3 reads CATSRGQGHGELFF. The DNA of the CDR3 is TGTGCCACCAGCAGAGGACAGGGCCACGGGGAGCTGTTTTTT.

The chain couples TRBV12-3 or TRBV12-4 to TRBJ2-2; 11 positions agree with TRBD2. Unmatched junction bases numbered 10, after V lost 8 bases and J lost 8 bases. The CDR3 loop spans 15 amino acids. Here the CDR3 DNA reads TGTGCCAGCGCCGAAAGACTAGCGGGGAGAGGGGAGCTGTTTTTT. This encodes CASAERLAGRGELFF.

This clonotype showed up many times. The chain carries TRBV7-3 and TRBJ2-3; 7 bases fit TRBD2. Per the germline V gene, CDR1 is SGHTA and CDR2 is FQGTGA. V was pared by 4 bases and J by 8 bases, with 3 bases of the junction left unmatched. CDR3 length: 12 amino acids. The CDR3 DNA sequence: TGTGCCAGCAGCTCGTTAGCGGGTACGCAGTATTTT. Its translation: CASSSLAGTQYF.

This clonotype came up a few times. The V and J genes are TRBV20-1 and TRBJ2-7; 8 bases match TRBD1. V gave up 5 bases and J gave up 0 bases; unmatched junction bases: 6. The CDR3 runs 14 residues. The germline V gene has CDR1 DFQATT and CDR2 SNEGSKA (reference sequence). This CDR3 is CSAPGTGSSYEQYF. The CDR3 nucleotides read TGCAGTGCTCCCGGGACAGGAAGCTCCTACGAGCAGTACTTC.

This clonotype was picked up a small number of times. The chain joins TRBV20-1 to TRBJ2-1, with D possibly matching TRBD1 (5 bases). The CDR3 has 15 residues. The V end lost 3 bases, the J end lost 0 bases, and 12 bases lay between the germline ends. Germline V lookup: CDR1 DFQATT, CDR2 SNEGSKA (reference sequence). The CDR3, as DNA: TGCAGTGCTAGCTCGACAGTTAGCTCCTACAATGAGCAGTTCTTC. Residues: CSASSTVSSYNEQFF.

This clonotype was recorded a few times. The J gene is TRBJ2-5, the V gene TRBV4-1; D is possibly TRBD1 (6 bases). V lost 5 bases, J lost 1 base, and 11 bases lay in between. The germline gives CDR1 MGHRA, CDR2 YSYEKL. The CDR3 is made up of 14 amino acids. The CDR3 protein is CASSGRTAQETQYF. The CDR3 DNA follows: TGCGCCAGCAGCGGCCGGACAGCCCAAGAGACCCAGTACTTC.

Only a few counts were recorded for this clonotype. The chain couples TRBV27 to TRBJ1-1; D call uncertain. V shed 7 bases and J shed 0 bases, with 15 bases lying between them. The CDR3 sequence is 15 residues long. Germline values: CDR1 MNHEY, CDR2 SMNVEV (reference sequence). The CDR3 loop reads CASTITRLMNTEAFF. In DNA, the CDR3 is TGTGCCAGCACCATTACCAGACTTATGAACACTGAAGCTTTCTTT.

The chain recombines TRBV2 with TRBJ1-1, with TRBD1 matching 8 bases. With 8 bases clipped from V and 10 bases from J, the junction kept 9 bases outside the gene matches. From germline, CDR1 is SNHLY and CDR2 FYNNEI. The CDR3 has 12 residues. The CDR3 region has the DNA TGTGCCAGCTCTGGGACAGGCCTACTAGCTTTCTTT. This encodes CASSGTGLLAFF.

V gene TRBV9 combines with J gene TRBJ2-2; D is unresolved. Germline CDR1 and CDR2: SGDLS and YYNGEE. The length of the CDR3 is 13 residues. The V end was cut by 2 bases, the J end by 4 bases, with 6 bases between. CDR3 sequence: CASSVYITGELFF. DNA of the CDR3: TGTGCCAGCAGCGTCTACATCACCGGGGAGCTGTTTTTT.

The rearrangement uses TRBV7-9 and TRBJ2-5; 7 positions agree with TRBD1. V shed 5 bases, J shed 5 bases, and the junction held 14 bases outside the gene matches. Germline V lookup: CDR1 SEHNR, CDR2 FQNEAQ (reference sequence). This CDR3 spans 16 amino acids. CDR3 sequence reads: CASSPLYRGSEETQYF. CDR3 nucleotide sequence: TGTGCCAGCAGCCCCCTTTACAGGGGTTCGGAGGAGACCCAGTACTTC.

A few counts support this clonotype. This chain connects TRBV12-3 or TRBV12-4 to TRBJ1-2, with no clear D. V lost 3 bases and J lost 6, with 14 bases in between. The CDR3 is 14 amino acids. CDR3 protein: CASSFNRGFDGYTF. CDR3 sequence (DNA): TGTGCCAGCAGTTTTAATCGCGGGTTTGATGGCTACACCTTC.

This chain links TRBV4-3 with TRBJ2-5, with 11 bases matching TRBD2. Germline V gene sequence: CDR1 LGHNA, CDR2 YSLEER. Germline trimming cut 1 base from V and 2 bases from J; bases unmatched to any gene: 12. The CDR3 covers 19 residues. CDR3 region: CASSQVFGLAGGQQETQYF. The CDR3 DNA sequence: TGCGCCAGCAGCCAAGTTTTTGGGCTAGCGGGGGGTCAACAAGAGACCCAGTACTTC.

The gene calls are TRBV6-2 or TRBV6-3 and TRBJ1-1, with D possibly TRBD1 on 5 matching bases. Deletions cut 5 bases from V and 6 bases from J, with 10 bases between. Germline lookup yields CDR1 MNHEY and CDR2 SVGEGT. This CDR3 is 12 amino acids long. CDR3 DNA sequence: TGTGCCAGCAGTGGGGCTCGTCCTGAAGCTTTCTTT. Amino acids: CASSGARPEAFF.

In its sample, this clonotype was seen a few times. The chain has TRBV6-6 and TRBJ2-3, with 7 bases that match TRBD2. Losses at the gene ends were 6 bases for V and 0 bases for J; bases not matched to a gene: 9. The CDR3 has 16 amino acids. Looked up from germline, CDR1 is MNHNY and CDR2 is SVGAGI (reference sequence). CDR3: CASRPSQRGSTDTQYF. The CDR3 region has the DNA TGTGCCAGCAGGCCATCCCAGCGGGGTAGCACAGATACGCAGTATTTT.

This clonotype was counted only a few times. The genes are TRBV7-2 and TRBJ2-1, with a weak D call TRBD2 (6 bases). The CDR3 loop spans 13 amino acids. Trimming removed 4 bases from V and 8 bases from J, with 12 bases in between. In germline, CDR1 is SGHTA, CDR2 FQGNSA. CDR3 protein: CASSSGGTDEQFF. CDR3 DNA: TGTGCCAGCAGCTCCGGAGGGACGGATGAGCAGTTCTTC.

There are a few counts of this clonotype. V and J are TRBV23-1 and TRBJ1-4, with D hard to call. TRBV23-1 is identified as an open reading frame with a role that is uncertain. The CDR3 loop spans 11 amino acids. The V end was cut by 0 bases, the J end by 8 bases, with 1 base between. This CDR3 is CASSQSEKLFF. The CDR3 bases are TGCGCCAGCAGTCAATCCGAAAAACTGTTTTTT.

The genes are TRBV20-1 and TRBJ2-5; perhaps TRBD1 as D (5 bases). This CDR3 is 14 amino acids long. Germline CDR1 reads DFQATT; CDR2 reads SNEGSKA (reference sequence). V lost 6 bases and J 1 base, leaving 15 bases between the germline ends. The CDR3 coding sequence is TGCAGTGCCCCCCGTCAGGGTAGCCAAGAGACCCAGTACTTC. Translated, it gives CSAPRQGSQETQYF.